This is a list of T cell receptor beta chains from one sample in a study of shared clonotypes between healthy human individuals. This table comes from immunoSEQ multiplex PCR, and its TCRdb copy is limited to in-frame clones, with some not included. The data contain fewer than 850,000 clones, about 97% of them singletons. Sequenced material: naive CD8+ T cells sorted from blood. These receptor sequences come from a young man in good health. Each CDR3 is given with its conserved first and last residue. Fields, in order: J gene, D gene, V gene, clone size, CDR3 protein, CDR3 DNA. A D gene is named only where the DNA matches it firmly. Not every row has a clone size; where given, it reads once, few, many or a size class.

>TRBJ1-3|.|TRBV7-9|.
CASPGGGNTIYF
TGTGCCAGCCCCGGGGGGGGAAACACCATATATTTT
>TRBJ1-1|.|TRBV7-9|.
CASSLAGGGQEAFF
TGTGCCAGCAGCTTAGCGGGGGGAGGACAGGAAGCTTTCTTT
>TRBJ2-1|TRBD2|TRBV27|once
CASSPPGLAYEQFF
TGTGCCAGCAGTCCACCGGGACTAGCGTATGAGCAGTTCTTC
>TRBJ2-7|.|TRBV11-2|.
CASSLMGYEQYF
TGTGCCAGCAGCTTAATGGGTTACGAGCAGTACTTC
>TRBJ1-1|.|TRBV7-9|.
CASSLASDTEAFF
TGTGCCAGCAGCTTAGCGTCGGACACTGAAGCTTTCTTT
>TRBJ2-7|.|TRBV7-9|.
CASSSPPAGSSYEQYF
TGTGCCAGCAGCTCCCCCCCGGCAGGTAGCTCCTACGAGCAGTACTTC
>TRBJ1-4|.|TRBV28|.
CASTKYRAMVLGNEKLFF
TGTGCCAGCACCAAATACCGGGCAATGGTTTTGGGTAATGAAAAACTGTTTTTT
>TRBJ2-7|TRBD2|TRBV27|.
CASSSAGAGEQYF
TGTGCCAGCAGTTCAGCGGGAGCCGGCGAGCAGTACTTC
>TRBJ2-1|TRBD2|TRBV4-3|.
CASSRTGLAGNEQFF
TGCGCCAGCAGCCGAACGGGACTAGCAGGCAATGAGCAGTTCTTC
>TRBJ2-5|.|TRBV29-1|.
CSVSQETQYF
TGCAGCGTTTCTCAAGAGACCCAGTACTTC
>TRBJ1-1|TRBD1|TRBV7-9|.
CASSPPGGTEAFF
TGTGCCAGCAGCCCCCCAGGGGGCACTGAAGCTTTCTTT
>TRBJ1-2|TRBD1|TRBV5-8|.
CASGDRGRVYGYTF
TGTGCCAGCGGGGACAGGGGGCGCGTCTATGGCTACACCTTC
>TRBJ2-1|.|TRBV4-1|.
CASSQGLISYNEQFF
TGCGCCAGCAGCCAGGGACTGATCTCCTACAATGAGCAGTTCTTC
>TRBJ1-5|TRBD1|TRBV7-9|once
CASSLVQGMDQPQHF
TGTGCCAGCAGCTTAGTACAGGGGATGGACCAGCCCCAGCATTTT
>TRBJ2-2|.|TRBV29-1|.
CSVAPQNTGELFF
TGCAGCGTCGCCCCCCAGAACACCGGGGAGCTGTTTTTT
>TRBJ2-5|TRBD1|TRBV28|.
CASSLPPLRDRGGETQYF
TGTGCCAGCAGTTTGCCCCCCTTGCGGGACAGGGGGGGGGAGACCCAGTACTTC
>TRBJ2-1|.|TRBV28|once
CASSFGVSSYNEQFF
TGTGCCAGCAGTTTCGGAGTGAGCTCCTACAATGAGCAGTTCTTC
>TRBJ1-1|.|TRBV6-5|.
CASSSRAQYNTEAFF
TGTGCCAGCAGTTCTAGGGCCCAATATAACACTGAAGCTTTCTTT
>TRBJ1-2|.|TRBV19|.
CASTPWEEANYGYTF
TGTGCCAGTACACCTTGGGAGGAAGCTAACTATGGCTACACCTTC
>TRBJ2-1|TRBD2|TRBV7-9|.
CASSSDSGSSYNEQFF
TGTGCCAGCAGCTCGGATAGCGGGAGCTCCTACAATGAGCAGTTCTTC
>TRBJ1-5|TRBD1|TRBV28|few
CASSSPRTGVNQPQHF
TGTGCCAGCAGTTCACCGAGGACAGGGGTAAATCAGCCCCAGCATTTT
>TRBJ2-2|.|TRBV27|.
CASSLYTGELFF
TGTGCCAGCAGTTTGTACACCGGGGAGCTGTTTTTT
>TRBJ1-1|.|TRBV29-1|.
CSVVEGGTEAFF
TGCAGCGTTGTTGAGGGGGGAACTGAAGCTTTCTTT
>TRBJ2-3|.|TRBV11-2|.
CASLEGTSTDTQYF
TGTGCCAGCCTTGAGGGAACTAGCACAGATACGCAGTATTTT
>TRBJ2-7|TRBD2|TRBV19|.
CASSIDLAGGYEQYF
TGTGCCAGTAGTATAGATCTAGCGGGAGGCTACGAGCAGTACTTC
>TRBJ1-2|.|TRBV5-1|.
CASSLGELTNYGYTF
TGCGCCAGCAGCTTGGGGGAGTTGACTAACTATGGCTACACCTTC
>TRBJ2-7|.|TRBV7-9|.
CASRTLSYEQYF
TGTGCCAGCAGGACTCTATCCTACGAGCAGTACTTC
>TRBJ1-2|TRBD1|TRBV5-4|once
CASSSATGGRGYTF
TGTGCCAGCAGCTCCGCCACAGGGGGCCGTGGCTACACCTTC
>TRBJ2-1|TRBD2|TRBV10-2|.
CASSEASGWGYNEQFF
TGCGCCAGCAGTGAGGCTAGCGGGTGGGGATACAATGAGCAGTTCTTC
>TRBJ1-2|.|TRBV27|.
CASGSYGRGTF
TGTGCCAGCGGATCCTACGGGCGGGGTACTTTC
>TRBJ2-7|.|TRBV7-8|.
CASSLATYEQYF
TGTGCCAGCAGCTTAGCCACCTACGAGCAGTACTTC
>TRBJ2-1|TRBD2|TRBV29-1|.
CSVRGSPSGTDEQFF
TGCAGCGTTCGTGGATCGCCTAGCGGGACAGATGAGCAGTTCTTC
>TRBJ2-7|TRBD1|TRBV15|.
CATSRDRGTGKVYEQYF
TGTGCCACCAGCAGAGATCGGGGGACAGGTAAAGTCTACGAGCAGTACTTC
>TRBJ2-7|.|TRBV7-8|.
CASSLEPTSSYEQYF
TGTGCCAGCAGCTTGGAGCCCACCAGCTCCTACGAGCAGTACTTC
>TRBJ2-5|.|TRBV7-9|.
CASSSRLSVWETQYF
TGTGCCAGCAGCTCCCGCTTAAGCGTATGGGAGACCCAGTACTTC
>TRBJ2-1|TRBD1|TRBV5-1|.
CASSLGDRGQDSYNEQFF
TGCGCCAGCAGCTTAGGGGACAGGGGACAAGACTCCTACAATGAGCAGTTCTTC
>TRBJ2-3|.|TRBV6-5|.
CASSLYSTDTQYF
TGTGCCAGCAGTCTATATAGCACAGATACGCAGTATTTT
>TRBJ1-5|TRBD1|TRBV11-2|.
CASSPGQGGTRNQPQHF
TGTGCCAGCAGCCCCGGACAGGGAGGAACACGGAATCAGCCCCAGCATTTT
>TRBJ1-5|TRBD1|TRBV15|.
CATSRGGQAGQPQHF
TGTGCCACCAGCAGGGGTGGACAGGCCGGTCAGCCCCAGCATTTT
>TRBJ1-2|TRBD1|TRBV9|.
CASRDRDRGPTNYGYTF
TGTGCCAGCAGAGACCGGGACAGGGGACCGACTAACTATGGCTACACCTTC
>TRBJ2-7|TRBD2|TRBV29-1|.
CSVEDPSLAGENYEQYF
TGCAGCGTTGAAGATCCGTCTTTGGCGGGAGAGAACTACGAGCAGTACTTC
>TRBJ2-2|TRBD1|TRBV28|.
CASSLQAGGDGELFF
TGTGCCAGCAGTTTACAAGCAGGGGGTGACGGGGAGCTGTTTTTT
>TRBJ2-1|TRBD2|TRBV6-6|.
CASSTTRAGGGEQFF
TGTGCCAGCAGTACCACCAGGGCGGGAGGTGGTGAGCAGTTCTTC
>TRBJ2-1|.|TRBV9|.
CASSAGGLAVYNEQFF
TGTGCCAGCAGCGCCGGGGGGCTAGCAGTTTACAATGAGCAGTTCTTC
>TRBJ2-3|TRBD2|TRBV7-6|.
CASSWTSGRTDTQYF
TGTGCCAGCAGCTGGACTAGCGGTCGCACAGATACGCAGTATTTT